Listed here are 25 T cell receptor beta chains from one sample, sequenced in a study of T cell responses to AZD1222 COVID-19 vaccine. Profiled with immunoSEQ multiplex PCR; TCRdb holds only in-frame clones, not every one. The repertoire holds more than 75,000 clones, with approximately 89% as singletons. This material consisted of peripheral blood, taken 28 days after the second AZD1222 dose. The receptor source for this set is an adult who received the AZD1222 COVID-19 vaccine.

The chain uses TRBV28 and TRBJ2-7, with D perhaps matching TRBD2 (5 bases). This CDR3 has 15 residues. The germline V and J ends were trimmed by 3 bases and 7 bases, with 19 bases remaining between them. Per the germline V gene, CDR1 is MDHEN and CDR2 is SYDVKM. For the CDR3, the DNA is TGTGCCAGCAGTTTGAGGACGAGGGCTAGTCGGGAGCAGTACTTC. It translates to CASSLRTRASREQYF.

This chain uses TRBV6-5 with TRBJ1-1, with 8 bases that match TRBD1. Germline trimming cut 6 bases from V and 4 bases from J; bases unmatched to any gene: 4. The germline gives CDR1 MNHEY, CDR2 SVGAGI. This CDR3 is 13 amino acids long. The CDR3: CASSRQGTTEAFF. DNA of the CDR3: TGTGCCAGCAGCCGACAGGGGACCACTGAAGCTTTCTTT.

The CDR3 protein is CASSGGKDYGYTF. The DNA for the CDR3 is TGTGCCAGTAGTGGGGGGAAGGATTATGGCTACACCTTC. The chain is built from TRBV19 and TRBJ1-2; possible D gene TRBD1, 5 bases. V was clipped by 5 bases and J by 5 bases, with 12 bases between them. CDR3 length: 13 amino acids. Germline V gives CDR1 LNHDA, CDR2 SQIVND (reference sequence).

The rearrangement joins TRBV7-3 to TRBJ2-1; D is perhaps TRBD2 (5 bases). Trimming pared 6 bases from V and 5 bases from J, leaving 14 bases between. The germline V gene has CDR1 SGHTA and CDR2 FQGTGA. The CDR3 is made up of 14 amino acids. The CDR3 nucleotides read TGTGCCAGCAGTCCTAGCTCCGCGGACAATGAGCAGTTCTTC. It is translated as CASSPSSADNEQFF.

The gene calls are TRBV10-3 and TRBJ1-4; 7 nucleotides line up with TRBD1. The germline gives CDR1 ENHRY, CDR2 SYGVKD. The V gene end was trimmed by 3 bases and the J gene end by 5 bases; junction bases not matched to a gene: 9. This CDR3 contains 16 residues. In DNA form, the CDR3 reads TGTGCCATCAGTGAACGGCGGACAGGCCCCAATGAAAAACTGTTTTTT. Encoded protein: CAISERRTGPNEKLFF.

V and J are TRBV30 and TRBJ2-2; D is unclear. CDR3 length: 12 amino acids. Germline CDR1 is GTSNPN and CDR2 is SVGIG (reference sequence). Trimming stripped 5 bases from V and 6 bases from J, with 10 bases between. DNA of the CDR3: TGTGCCTGGGTTGCGTTGGCCGGGGAGCTGTTTTTT. It encodes CAWVALAGELFF.

This chain connects TRBV27 to TRBJ2-2; perhaps TRBD2 as D (5 bases). The germline gives CDR1 MNHEY, CDR2 SMNVEV (reference sequence). V was trimmed by 6 bases and J by 6 bases, leaving 23 bases between them. The length of the CDR3 is 17 residues. CDR3 nucleotides: TGTGCCAGCAGCCTCCAGCCTCCGGGATATCGGTCCGGGGAGCTGTTTTTT. This sequence encodes CASSLQPPGYRSGELFF.

This chain links TRBV7-9 with TRBJ2-3, with no clear D. Trimming left V 3 bases short and J 6 bases short, with 10 bases between. This CDR3 contains 13 residues. The V gene's germline CDR1 is SEHNR and CDR2 FQNEAQ (reference sequence). In nucleotides, the CDR3 is TGTGCCAGCAGCTTGAGTCGTCTGGATACGCAGTATTTT. Its protein is CASSLSRLDTQYF.

The chain recombines TRBV19 with TRBJ1-2; 10 bases match TRBD1. CDR1 and CDR2 from the germline V gene are LNHDA and SQIVND (reference sequence). This CDR3 has 13 amino acids. The V gene end was trimmed by 5 bases and the J gene end by 5 bases; junction bases not matched to a gene: 2. CDR3 bases: TGTGCCAGTAGTGACAGGGGGCTATATGGCTACACCTTC. Translation: CASSDRGLYGYTF.

The rearrangement uses TRBV21-1 and TRBJ2-7; the table's D call TRBD2 went unverified against the DNA. TRBV21-1 is tagged as a pseudogene. The CDR3 has 19 amino acids. CDR3 residues: CASSKGKRLILITSYEQYF. The CDR3 bases are TGTGCCAGCAGCAAAGGTAAGCGGTTAATACTCATAACCTCCTACGAGCAGTACTTC.

The chain joins TRBV24-1 to TRBJ2-1, with 7 bases aligning to TRBD1. The CDR3 length is 11 residues. In germline, CDR1 is KGHDR, CDR2 SFDVKD. Germline trimming cut 6 bases from V and 15 bases from J; bases unmatched to any gene: 7. In nucleotides, the CDR3 is TGTGCCACCAGTAAGCGACAGGGCCTGTTCTTC. Its protein product is CATSKRQGLFF.

V is TRBV25-1 and J is TRBJ2-7, with a weak D call TRBD1 (7 bases). CDR1 MGHDK and CDR2 SYGVNS come from the germline V gene. This CDR3 has 13 amino acids. V lost 8 bases and J 4 bases, leaving 15 bases between the germline ends. CDR3 coding DNA: TGTGCCAGCCGAGGAGGGGGCTCATACGAGCAGTACTTC. Its protein is CASRGGGSYEQYF.

The chain uses TRBV5-8 and TRBJ2-7, with 8 bases lining up with TRBD1. The J segment lost 5 bases and the V segment lost 6 bases, leaving 7 bases of the junction unmatched. CDR3 length: 13 amino acids. Germline V gives CDR1 SGHTS, CDR2 YDEGEE. The CDR3 spells CASTRQGRDEQYF. The CDR3, as DNA: TGTGCCAGCACCCGACAGGGGCGTGACGAGCAGTACTTC.

The chain is built from TRBV5-4 and TRBJ2-7; 11 bases agree with TRBD1. The CDR3 totals 16 residues. In germline, CDR1 is SGHNT, CDR2 YYREEE (reference sequence). The V segment lost 3 bases and the J segment 6 bases; nucleotides outside the gene matches: 11. The chain's CDR3 is CASSSPSGTGGFEQYF. In DNA form, the CDR3 reads TGTGCCAGCAGCTCCCCGTCCGGGACAGGGGGTTTCGAGCAGTACTTC.

This chain joins TRBV19 and TRBJ2-7; 8 bases align to TRBD1. Germline loops: CDR1 LNHDA, CDR2 SQIVND (reference sequence). V was pared by 3 bases and J by 2 bases, with 6 bases of the junction left unmatched. This CDR3 has 15 residues. The CDR3 reads CASSIPTGATYEQYF. In DNA form, the CDR3 reads TGTGCCAGTAGTATCCCGACAGGGGCCACCTACGAGCAGTACTTC.

This rearrangement joins TRBV9 to TRBJ1-2, with unresolved D. Trimming cost V 0 bases and J 10 bases, with 19 bases left between them. Germline CDR1 and CDR2: SGDLS and YYNGEE. The CDR3 loop spans 15 amino acids. The CDR3 here is CASSVGVGRSVDYTF. CDR3 nucleotides: TGTGCCAGCAGCGTAGGAGTAGGCAGGAGTGTCGACTACACCTTC.

The gene calls are TRBV14 and TRBJ2-1; no clear D gene. Trimming shortened V by 0 bases and J by 7 bases, and 10 bases separated the two germline ends. CDR3 length: 14 amino acids. Germline-derived CDR1 and CDR2 are SGHDN and FVKESK. The DNA for the CDR3 is TGTGCCAGCAGCCAAGATCAGGTCGTGAATGAGCAGTTCTTC. Translating it yields CASSQDQVVNEQFF.

The chain has TRBV6-4 and TRBJ2-1; D is perhaps TRBD2 (6 bases). V was trimmed by 6 bases and J by 0 bases, leaving 12 bases between them. The CDR3 contains 15 residues. CDR1 is MRHNA, CDR2 SNTAGT, per germline. CDR3 sequence reads: CASSPVGGSYNEQFF. The CDR3 nucleotides are TGTGCCAGCAGCCCCGTCGGGGGCTCCTACAATGAGCAGTTCTTC.

This CDR3 is CASSTLQSYNGYTF. DNA for the CDR3: TGTGCCAGCAGCACCCTCCAGAGTTATAACGGCTACACCTTC. The chain joins TRBV7-8 to TRBJ1-2; D gene unclear. Germline V gives CDR1 SGHVS, CDR2 FQNEAQ. This CDR3 region has 14 residues. V was cut by 5 bases and J by 8 bases, with 18 bases left in between.

The rearrangement uses TRBV11-1 and TRBJ2-1, with 10 positions matching TRBD1. Unmatched junction bases numbered 11, after V lost 6 bases and J lost 6 bases. CDR3 length: 16 residues. Germline V CDR1 and CDR2: SGHAT, FQDESV (reference sequence). CDR3 protein: CASSLRPGQGSNEQFF. The DNA for the CDR3 is TGTGCCAGCAGTCTACGACCGGGACAGGGGTCCAATGAGCAGTTCTTC.

This sequence joins TRBV11-2 and TRBJ2-3; D is unresolved. The V and J ends lost 1 base and 2 bases respectively, with 10 bases between them. Germline assignment: CDR1 SGHAT and CDR2 FQNNGV. The CDR3 length is 15 residues. CDR3 residues: CASSLGFAPTDTQYF. The CDR3, as DNA: TGTGCCAGCAGCTTAGGCTTCGCCCCCACAGATACGCAGTATTTT. The whole variable domain, remainder taken from reference TRBV11-2 and TRBJ2-3, is EAGVAQSPRYKIIEKRQSVAFWCNPISGHATLYWYQQILGQGPKLLIQFQNNGVVDDSQLPKDRFSAERLKGVDSTLKIQPAKLEDSAVYLCASSLGFAPTDTQYFGPGTRLTVL.

The chain uses TRBV4-1 and TRBJ2-2; TRBD2 might be the D (5 bases). Deletions cut 6 bases from V and 3 bases from J, with 11 bases between. The germline gives CDR1 MGHRA, CDR2 YSYEKL. This CDR3 contains 14 residues. The CDR3, as DNA: TGCGCCAGCAGTAGAGGGATAGACACCGGGGAGCTGTTTTTT. Translation gives CASSRGIDTGELFF.

The chain joins TRBV10-2 to TRBJ2-3; 10 nucleotides align to TRBD2. The CDR3 contains 15 residues. Germline V gene data show CDR1 as WSHSY and CDR2 as SAAADI. With 3 bases clipped from V and 8 bases from J, the junction kept 8 bases outside the gene matches. The CDR3 loop is CASSEAGGAQGTQYF. DNA of the CDR3: TGCGCCAGCAGTGAAGCGGGAGGGGCACAGGGTACGCAGTATTTT.

This sequence joins TRBV6-5 and TRBJ2-7; 8 bases map to TRBD2. The CDR3 consists of 14 residues. CDR1 and CDR2 (germline): MNHEY, SVGAGI. V trimming: 6 bases; J trimming: 5 bases; junction bases outside the gene matches: 9. The CDR3 protein is CASSNGRAIHEQYF. The CDR3 DNA follows: TGTGCCAGCAGCAACGGGAGGGCCATACACGAGCAGTACTTC.

The chain couples TRBV9 to TRBJ1-5; D is perhaps TRBD1 (6 bases). The CDR3 totals 12 residues. The V end lost 5 bases, the J end lost 11 bases, and 14 bases lay between the germline ends. CDR1 SGDLS and CDR2 YYNGEE come from the germline V gene. The CDR3 loop reads CASSPGDGSQHF. The DNA of the CDR3 is TGTGCCAGCAGTCCAGGGGACGGGTCCCAGCATTTT.